This TCR beta chain was sequenced in a study of regulatory T cells in long-lasting Graves disease. General study findings and limits: Preferential use of TRBV28, TRBJ1-2 and TRBJ2-5 was seen in persistent disease. Persistent Graves' patients showed reduced TCR diversity versus newly diagnosed patients. It is possible that accuracy was reduced by the small size of the sample.

HTBI primers from iRepertoire and Arm-PCR of CDR3 regions yielded the TCR beta libraries. A single record per CDR3 protein comes from TCRdb applying MiXCR to the multiplex PCR reads. The top ten hold around 40% of the sample, which has more than 650,000 distinct CDR3 sequences, 30% seen once. Documented time point: persistent/refractory GD, antithyroid drugs over 5 years with positive TRAb. RNA extracted from PBMCs served as the sequencing template. Looked up from germline, CDR1 is MNHNS and CDR2 is SASEGT. The ends lost 5 bases at V and 9 bases at J; junction bases unmatched: 11. The CDR3 consists of 14 residues. About this clonotype itself: Its specificity is unknown.

The material sequenced was peripheral blood mononuclear cells (PBMCs), taken when the disease was refractory, from a patient treated with antithyroid drugs. This sequence joins TRBV6-1 and TRBJ1-2, with 8 nucleotides matching TRBD1. This TCR was recovered from a female donor with Graves disease. CDR3 residues: CASSRGQGRVRYTF. The CDR3 bases are TGTGCCAGCAGTCGCGGACAGGGACGAGTCCGCTACACCTTC.